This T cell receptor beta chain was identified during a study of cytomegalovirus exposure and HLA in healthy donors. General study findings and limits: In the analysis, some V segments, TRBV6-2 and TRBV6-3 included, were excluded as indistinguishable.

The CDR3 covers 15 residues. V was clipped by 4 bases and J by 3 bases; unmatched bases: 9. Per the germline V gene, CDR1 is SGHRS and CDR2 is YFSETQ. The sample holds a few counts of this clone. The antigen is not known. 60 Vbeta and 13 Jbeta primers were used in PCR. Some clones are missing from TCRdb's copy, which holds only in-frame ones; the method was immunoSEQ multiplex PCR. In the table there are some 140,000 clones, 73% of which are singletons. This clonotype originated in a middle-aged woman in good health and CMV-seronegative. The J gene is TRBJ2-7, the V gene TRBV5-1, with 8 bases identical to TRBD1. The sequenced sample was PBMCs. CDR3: CASSQGQGVIYEQYF. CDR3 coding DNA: TGCGCCAGCAGCCAAGGACAGGGAGTTATCTACGAGCAGTACTTC.